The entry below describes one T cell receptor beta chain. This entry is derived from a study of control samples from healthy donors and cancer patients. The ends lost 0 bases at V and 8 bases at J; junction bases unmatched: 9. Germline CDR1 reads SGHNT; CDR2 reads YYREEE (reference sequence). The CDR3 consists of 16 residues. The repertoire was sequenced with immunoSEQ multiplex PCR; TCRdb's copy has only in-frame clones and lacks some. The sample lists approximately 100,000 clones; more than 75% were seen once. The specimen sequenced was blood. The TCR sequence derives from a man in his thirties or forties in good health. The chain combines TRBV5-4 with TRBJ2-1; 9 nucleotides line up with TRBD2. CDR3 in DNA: TGTGCCAGCAGCTTGGGGGGACTAGCCGGGATGGATGAGCAGTTCTTC. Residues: CASSLGGLAGMDEQFF.